One and the same sample provided the 11 T cell receptor beta chains below, sequenced in a study of T cell repertoires in cytomegalovirus infection. TCRdb reprocessed the reads via MiXCR and lists one record per CDR3 protein. This table holds some 180,000 distinct CDR3 sequences, about 15% found once. The sample taken for sequencing was CD8+ T cells from PBMCs. The source is a human donor in good health (CMV status not recorded). Some clones in this sample may be carry-over from other donors' samples.

This clonotype was recorded a few times. CDR3 region: CASSWGLAGEYEQYF. CDR3 sequence (DNA): TGTGCCAGCAGTTGGGGACTAGCGGGGGAGTACGAGCAGTACTTC. The genes are TRBV6-2 or TRBV6-3 and TRBJ2-7; 14 bases map to TRBD2. The CDR3 is 15 residues long. Germline CDR1 reads MNHEY; CDR2 reads SVGEGT. The trim removed 4 bases at V and 4 bases at J, leaving 3 bases unmatched.

The J gene is TRBJ1-1, the V gene TRBV24-1, with 7 bases matching TRBD1. The CDR3 runs 14 residues. CDR1 is KGHDR, CDR2 SFDVKD, per germline. V shed 4 bases, J shed 0 bases, and the junction held 1 base outside the gene matches. CDR3 coding DNA: TGTGCCACCAGTGAGACAGGGATGAACACTGAAGCTTTCTTT. The encoded protein is CATSETGMNTEAFF.

The V and J genes are TRBV12-3 or TRBV12-4 and TRBJ2-7; 10 nucleotides line up with TRBD1. After removal of 5 bases from V and 3 bases from J, the junction contained 7 bases not matched to a gene. The CDR3 is 15 residues long. CDR3 protein: CASSLGTGEYYEQYF. CDR3 nucleotide sequence: TGTGCCAGCAGTCTGGGGACAGGGGAATACTACGAGCAGTACTTC.

For this clonotype: A much larger clone lies one base from this, so it may be a read error. The V gene is TRBV28, the J gene TRBJ2-1; 9 bases align to TRBD1. Germline assignment: CDR1 MDHEN and CDR2 SYDVKM. This CDR3 is built from 17 residues. The V gene end was trimmed by 4 bases and the J gene end by 7 bases; junction bases not matched to a gene: 14. CDR3 in DNA: TGTGCCAGCAGTTCCCTCGGGACAGGGTTCCGGCGGAATGAGCAGTTCTTC. Its translation is CASSSLGTGFRRNEQFF. Looking up the rest from reference TRBV28 and TRBJ2-1 gives the full variable domain: DVKVTQSSRYLVKRTGEKVFLECVQDMDHENMFWYRQDPGLGLRLIYFSYDVKMKEKGDIPEGYSVSREKKERFSLILESASTNQTSMYLCASSSLGTGFRRNEQFFGPGTRLTVL.

The chain carries TRBV29-1 and TRBJ1-1, with 9 bases fitting TRBD1. The J segment lost 1 base and the V segment lost 4 bases, leaving 4 bases of the junction unmatched. The CDR3 runs to 14 residues. Germline assignment: CDR1 SQVTM and CDR2 ANQGSEA. The CDR3 nucleotides are TGCAGCGTTGCTGGGGACAGGGAGAACACTGAAGCTTTCTTT. It yields the protein CSVAGDRENTEAFF.

V and J are TRBV20-1 and TRBJ2-4, with D hard to call. V was shortened by 3 bases and J by 0 bases, with 9 bases between the two germline ends. The germline V gene encodes CDR1 DFQATT and CDR2 SNEGSKA (reference sequence). CDR3 size: 14 residues. The DNA for the CDR3 is TGCAGTGCTAGCATGAACATAGCCAAAAACATTCAGTACTTC. Encoded protein: CSASMNIAKNIQYF.

This clonotype showed up many times. The chain couples TRBV7-6 to TRBJ2-1, with TRBD2 identical over 7 bases. Germline CDR1 is SGHVS and CDR2 is FNYEAQ. With 8 bases clipped from V and 6 bases from J, the junction kept 7 bases outside the gene matches. This CDR3 spans 13 amino acids. CDR3 amino acids: CASSLGGVNEQFF. The CDR3 bases are TGTGCCAGCTCCCTGGGAGGGGTCAATGAGCAGTTCTTC.

This clonotype was counted between two and nine times. The chain is built from TRBV15 and TRBJ2-7, with 12 nucleotides matching TRBD1. V was pared by 2 bases and J by 6 bases, with 2 bases of the junction left unmatched. The CDR3 length is 14 residues. Germline values: CDR1 LNHNV, CDR2 YYDKDF (reference sequence). The CDR3 sequence is CATSRRDRGPEQYF. In DNA form, the CDR3 reads TGTGCCACCAGCAGAAGGGACAGGGGGCCCGAGCAGTACTTC.

The table lists this clonotype with a few counts. The genes are TRBV28 and TRBJ2-7, with unresolved D. CDR1 is MDHEN, CDR2 SYDVKM, per germline. The CDR3 runs to 14 residues. Trimming took off 5 bases at V and 1 base at J, with 12 bases between the two ends. The DNA of the CDR3 is TGTGCCAGCAGTGTCGACACCTCGTCCTACGAGCAGTACTTC. It encodes CASSVDTSSYEQYF.

The CDR3 nucleotides read TGTGCCAGCAGTTACGTTAGAGGACAATTGAATGAAAAACTGTTTTTT. Amino acid sequence: CASSYVRGQLNEKLFF. The chain has TRBV6-2 or TRBV6-3 and TRBJ1-4, with D maybe TRBD1 (5 bases). V gave up 2 bases and J gave up 5 bases, with 15 bases separating them. The CDR3 loop spans 16 amino acids. CDR1 and CDR2 from the germline V gene are MNHEY and SVGEGT.

Of note for this clonotype: The germline gene is not matched at one end of the junction; a read error may be the cause. The chain carries TRBV7-9 and TRBJ1-1; no clear D. This CDR3 has 16 amino acids. Germline CDR1 SEHNR, CDR2 FQNEAQ (reference sequence). This CDR3 is CASSLAGASMNTEAFF. Written as DNA, the CDR3 is TGTGCCAGCAGCCTAGCGGGAGCTTCCATGAACACTGAAGCTTTCTTT.